This TCR beta chain was obtained from a study of blood T cell repertoires in COVID-19. Across the whole study: There were acute and convalescent COVID-19 samples, and they came from the United States, Italy and Spain. T cells, B-cell-depleted T cells, or PBMCs supplied cDNA or gDNA.

Original methodology: Cell counts per sample came from amplifying reference gene primers. The repertoire was sequenced with immunoSEQ multiplex PCR; TCRdb's copy has only in-frame clones and lacks some. Clone size and V and J calls were adopted from that table, with D and trimming inferred from the DNA. The sample includes approximately 180,000 clones, around 81% of them seen just once. CDR1 and CDR2 from the germline V gene are SEHNR and FQNEAQ (reference sequence). The junction had 6 bases not matched to a gene; V was cut back by 5 bases and J by 4 bases. The CDR3 has 14 residues. It was during active infection that Seattle patients were enrolled and then longitudinally followed.

Sequenced material: peripheral blood. This chain connects TRBV7-9 to TRBJ2-5; TRBD1 matches 8 bases. The sequence was obtained from a woman of 80 years or more with COVID-19, enrolled during active disease. The CDR3 is CASSPDRGRETQYF. The DNA for the CDR3 is TGTGCCAGCAGCCCAGACAGGGGACGAGAGACCCAGTACTTC.